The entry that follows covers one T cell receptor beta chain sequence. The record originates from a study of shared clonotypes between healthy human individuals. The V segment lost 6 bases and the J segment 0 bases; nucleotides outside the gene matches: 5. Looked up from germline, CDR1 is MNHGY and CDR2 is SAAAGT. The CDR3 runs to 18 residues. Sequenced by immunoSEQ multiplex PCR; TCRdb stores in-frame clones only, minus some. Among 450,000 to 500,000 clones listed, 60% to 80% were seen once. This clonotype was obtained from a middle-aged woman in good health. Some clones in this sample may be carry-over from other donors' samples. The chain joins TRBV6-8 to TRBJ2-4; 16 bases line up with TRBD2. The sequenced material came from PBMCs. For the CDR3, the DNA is TGTGCCAGCAGATCGGGACTAGCGGGAGGGTTAGCCAAAAACATTCAGTACTTC. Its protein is CASRSGLAGGLAKNIQYF.